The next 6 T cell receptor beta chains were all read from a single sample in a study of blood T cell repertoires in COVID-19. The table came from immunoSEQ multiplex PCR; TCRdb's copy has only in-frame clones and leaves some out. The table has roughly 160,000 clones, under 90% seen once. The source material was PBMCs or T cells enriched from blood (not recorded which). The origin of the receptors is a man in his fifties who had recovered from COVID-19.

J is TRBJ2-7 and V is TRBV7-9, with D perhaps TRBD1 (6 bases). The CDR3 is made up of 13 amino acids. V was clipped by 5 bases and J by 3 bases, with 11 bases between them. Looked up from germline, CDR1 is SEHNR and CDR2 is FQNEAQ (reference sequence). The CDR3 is CASSKGQLYEQYF. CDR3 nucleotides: TGTGCCAGCAGCAAAGGACAGCTCTACGAGCAGTACTTC.

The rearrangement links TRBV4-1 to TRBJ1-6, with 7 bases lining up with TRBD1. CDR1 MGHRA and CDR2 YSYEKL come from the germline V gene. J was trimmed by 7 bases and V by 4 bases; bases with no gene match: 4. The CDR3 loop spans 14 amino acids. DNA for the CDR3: TGCGCCAGCAGCCCCGGGACAGTGAATTCACCCCTCCACTTT. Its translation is CASSPGTVNSPLHF.

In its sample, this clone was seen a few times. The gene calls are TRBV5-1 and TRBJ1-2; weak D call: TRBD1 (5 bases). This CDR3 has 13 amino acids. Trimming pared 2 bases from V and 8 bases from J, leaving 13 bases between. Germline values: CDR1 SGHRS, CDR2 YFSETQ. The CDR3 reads CASSFSGGEGYTF. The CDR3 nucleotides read TGCGCCAGCAGCTTTTCGGGGGGTGAAGGCTACACCTTC.

In DNA, the CDR3 is TGTGCCAGCAGTTTCAAGAACACTGAAGCTTTCTTT. It is translated as CASSFKNTEAFF. The chain recombines TRBV6-2 or TRBV6-3 with TRBJ1-1; no clear D. CDR1 and CDR2 from the germline V gene are MNHEY and SVGEGT. Deletions cut 4 bases from V and 1 base from J, with 4 bases between. The CDR3 has 12 amino acids.

CDR3 sequence: CASSFSGQGGSGNTIYF. In DNA, the CDR3 is TGTGCCAGCAGTTTCTCTGGACAGGGGGGTTCTGGAAACACCATATATTTT. The chain joins TRBV27 to TRBJ1-3, with 10 bases aligning to TRBD1. The CDR3 runs 17 residues. With V trimmed by 3 bases and J by 1 base, 6 bases remained unmatched. Germline CDR1 reads MNHEY; CDR2 reads SMNVEV (reference sequence).

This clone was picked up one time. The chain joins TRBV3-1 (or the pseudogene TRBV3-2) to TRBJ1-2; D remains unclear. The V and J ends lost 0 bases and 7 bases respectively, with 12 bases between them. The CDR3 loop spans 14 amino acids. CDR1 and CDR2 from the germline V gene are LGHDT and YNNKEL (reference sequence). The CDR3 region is CASSQDRPFGGYTF. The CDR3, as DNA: TGTGCCAGCAGCCAAGATCGTCCTTTCGGTGGCTACACCTTC.